Shown below are 3 T cell receptor beta chains from a single sample sequenced in a study of OX40 agonist ivuxolimab in advanced cancers. Only in-frame clones appear in the TCRdb table, and some are missing; sequencing was by immunoSEQ multiplex PCR. The sample yields 20,000 to 25,000 clones, approximately 90% seen once. Sequenced here: CD4+ or CD8+ T cells sorted from blood, sampled in a trial of the OX40 agonist ivuxolimab. The receptors come from an adult with an advanced solid tumor such as melanoma, head and neck, liver or kidney cancer.

The CDR3: CAWSVGSGVQETQYF. In DNA form, the CDR3 reads TGTGCCTGGAGTGTCGGCTCAGGTGTTCAAGAGACCCAGTACTTC. The V and J genes are TRBV30 and TRBJ2-5; D is uncertain. The germline V gene encodes CDR1 GTSNPN and CDR2 SVGIG (reference sequence). Deletions cut 0 bases from V and 2 bases from J, with 13 bases between. The CDR3 consists of 15 residues.

This chain joins TRBV10-3 and TRBJ1-1; D might be TRBD1 (6 bases). This CDR3 region has 14 residues. The V and J ends lost 0 bases and 6 bases respectively, with 11 bases between them. CDR1 and CDR2 (germline): ENHRY, SYGVKD. CDR3 in DNA: TGTGCCATCAGTGAGTCCGGGGGCGGATCTGAAGCTTTCTTT. It specifies CAISESGGGSEAFF.

The chain combines TRBV2 with TRBJ2-3; TRBD1 is a possible D gene (6 bases). The CDR3 is made up of 15 amino acids. V dropped 3 bases and J dropped 0 bases, with 10 bases sitting between them. The germline CDR1 and CDR2 sequences are SNHLY and FYNNEI. Here the CDR3 reads CASSEVGASTDTQYF. CDR3 DNA sequence: TGTGCCAGCAGTGAGGTGGGGGCTAGCACAGATACGCAGTATTTT.